This entry lists 21 T cell receptor beta chains sequenced from one sample in a study of blood T cell repertoires in COVID-19 (dated by TCRdb to the early 2020s). The library relied on the immunoSEQ multiplex PCR assay. Entries here come from immuneACCESS through TCRdb and include only in-frame sequences with V and J called. Some clones fail to appear in such tables; in the studies checked, an unresolved V gene covers under half of the shortfall, and the cause of the remainder is unknown. Here the sample has some 48,000 clones; approximately 88% occur a single time. The biggest ten clones account for less than 2.5% of the sample. What was sequenced was peripheral blood. Receptors were obtained from a human donor in a cohort sampled during active COVID-19.

V and J are TRBV3-1 (or the pseudogene TRBV3-2) and TRBJ1-6, with D possibly TRBD1 on 6 matching bases. The CDR3 has 17 amino acids. Germline CDR1 is LGHDT and CDR2 is YNNKEL (reference sequence). The V end lost 4 bases, the J end lost 0 bases, and 13 bases lay between the germline ends. CDR3: CASSLGTRSSYNSPLHF. The CDR3 DNA sequence: TGTGCCAGCAGCCTCGGGACAAGGAGCTCCTATAATTCACCCCTCCACTTT.

This chain joins TRBV7-9 and TRBJ2-1, with 7 bases fitting TRBD2. With 1 base clipped from V and 7 bases from J, the junction kept 10 bases outside the gene matches. CDR3 size: 16 residues. In germline, CDR1 is SEHNR, CDR2 FQNEAQ (reference sequence). CDR3 in DNA: TGTGCCAGCAGCTTAGAAGCGGCGGGAGCCTCAAATGAGCAGTTCTTC. It translates to CASSLEAAGASNEQFF.

The chain is built from TRBV24-1 and TRBJ1-2; the D is unclear. The CDR3 contains 14 residues. Trimming stripped 8 bases from V and 3 bases from J, with 15 bases between. The V gene's germline CDR1 is KGHDR and CDR2 SFDVKD. The DNA of the CDR3 is TGTGCCACCACGAGGGATAGACACCACTATGGCTACACCTTC. It yields the protein CATTRDRHHYGYTF.

The chain joins TRBV2 to TRBJ2-1; 8 nucleotides line up with TRBD2. Germline V lookup: CDR1 SNHLY, CDR2 FYNNEI. J was trimmed by 3 bases and V by 11 bases; bases with no gene match: 15. The CDR3 extends over 16 amino acids. CDR3 DNA: TGTGCCCGCCGGACCCGGGGGGGGAGGGGCTACAATGAGCAGTTCTTC. It specifies CARRTRGGRGYNEQFF. The full variable domain, its missing parts supplied by reference TRBV2 and TRBJ2-1, is EPEVTQTPSHQVTQMGQEVILRCVPISNHLYFYWYRQILGQKVEFLVSFYNNEISEKSEIFDDQFSVERPDGSNFTLKIRSTKLEDSAMYFCARRTRGGRGYNEQFFGPGTRLTVL.

The J gene is TRBJ2-5, the V gene TRBV11-2; 7 bases line up with TRBD2. Germline CDR1 and CDR2: SGHAT and FQNNGV. The CDR3 is made up of 14 amino acids. J was trimmed by 1 base and V by 5 bases; bases with no gene match: 4. In nucleotides, the CDR3 is TGTGCCAGCAGCCGCCTAGCGGCCCAAGAGACCCAGTACTTC. Residues: CASSRLAAQETQYF.

The rearrangement joins TRBV15 to TRBJ2-7; no clear D. V was pared by 0 bases and J by 1 base, with 10 bases between. The CDR3 contains 15 residues. In germline, CDR1 is LNHNV, CDR2 YYDKDF (reference sequence). CDR3 sequence (DNA): TGTGCCACCAGCAGAGATTGGTCAGGATCCTACGAGCAGTACTTC. It encodes CATSRDWSGSYEQYF.

This clone has only one observation. The chain employs TRBV6-5 and TRBJ1-5; D gene unclear. Germline V lookup: CDR1 MNHEY, CDR2 SVGAGI. V dropped 2 bases and J dropped 0 bases, with 8 bases sitting between them. This CDR3 spans 15 amino acids. This CDR3 is CASSYKPYSNQPQHF. CDR3 DNA: TGTGCCAGCAGTTACAAGCCCTATAGCAATCAGCCCCAGCATTTT.

J is TRBJ1-6 and V is TRBV7-4; 9 bases map to TRBD1. This CDR3 comprises 18 residues. Germline loops: CDR1 SGHVT, CDR2 SQSDAQ. V lost 5 bases and J lost 2; bases outside the gene matches: 10. The CDR3 spells CASSLGGQGGAYNSPLHF. DNA for the CDR3: TGTGCCAGCAGCCTAGGGGGACAGGGAGGGGCCTATAATTCACCCCTCCACTTT.

The chain employs TRBV10-1 and TRBJ1-4, with a possible D match to TRBD1 (6 bases). Per germline, CDR1 WNHNN and CDR2 SYGVQD (reference sequence). V lost 6 bases and J lost 4, with 9 bases in between. The CDR3 is 13 residues long. The CDR3 region has the DNA TGCGCCAGCAGGGACAGCTGTAATGAAAAACTGTTTTTT. Translation: CASRDSCNEKLFF.

The V call is TRBV7-2, the J call TRBJ2-2, with 8 bases fitting TRBD2. The V and J ends lost 5 bases and 4 bases, in that order; junction bases with no gene match: 6. The CDR3 has 15 amino acids. Germline assignment: CDR1 SGHTA and CDR2 FQGNSA. This CDR3 reads CASSESGGFTGELFF. The DNA of the CDR3 is TGTGCCAGCAGCGAAAGCGGGGGTTTCACCGGGGAGCTGTTTTTT.

The chain joins TRBV5-4 to TRBJ1-6; 8 bases match TRBD1. The ends lost 4 bases at V and 7 bases at J; junction bases unmatched: 7. This CDR3 has 15 amino acids. Germline CDR1 reads SGHNT; CDR2 reads YYREEE (reference sequence). CDR3 protein: CASSIGTGRNSPLHF. CDR3 DNA: TGTGCCAGCAGCATAGGGACAGGACGAAATTCACCCCTCCACTTT. The full variable domain, completed using reference TRBV5-4 and TRBJ1-6, is ETGVTQSPTHLIKTRGQQVTLRCSSQSGHNTVSWYQQALGQGPQFIFQYYREEENGRGNFPPRFSGLQFPNYSSELNVNALELDDSALYLCASSIGTGRNSPLHFGNGTRLTVT.

The V call is TRBV27, the J call TRBJ2-1; 7 bases map to TRBD2. Germline assignment: CDR1 MNHEY and CDR2 SMNVEV (reference sequence). The trim removed 2 bases at V and 3 bases at J, leaving 4 bases unmatched. CDR3 length equals 15 residues. The CDR3 DNA follows: TGTGCCAGCAGTTTAGCGGGAGTTCGCTACAATGAGCAGTTCTTC. Protein sequence: CASSLAGVRYNEQFF.

As concerns this clone: One end of the junction is discordant with germline, which a read error may explain. V is TRBV7-3 and J is TRBJ2-1; 8 bases are a match to TRBD2. CDR3 length equals 17 residues. Germline values: CDR1 SGHTA, CDR2 FQGTGA. The CDR3 bases are TGTACCAGCAGCTTAAGCCCCCGGGGGGGGATCTACAATGAGCAGTTCTTC. Amino acid sequence: CTSSLSPRGGIYNEQFF.

The V and J genes are TRBV5-1 and TRBJ2-7, with TRBD1 identical over 7 bases. After removal of 4 bases from V and 3 bases from J, the junction contained 7 bases not matched to a gene. CDR1 is SGHRS, CDR2 YFSETQ, per germline. The CDR3 contains 14 residues. Written as DNA, the CDR3 is TGCGCCAGCAGCGCCGGGACAGACTTCTACGAGCAGTACTTC. Protein: CASSAGTDFYEQYF.

The table lists this clone with a count of one. CDR3 bases: TGTGCCAGCAGCTTTAACGTCGGCGGGAAAGCCGACACCATATATTTT. This codes for CASSFNVGGKADTIYF. This chain joins TRBV7-2 and TRBJ1-3; D gene unclear. Deletions cut 3 bases from V and 8 bases from J, with 20 bases between. Germline CDR1 and CDR2: SGHTA and FQGNSA. The length of the CDR3 is 16 residues.

This chain connects TRBV7-7 to TRBJ2-1; 8 positions agree with TRBD2. This CDR3 spans 17 amino acids. Germline-derived CDR1 and CDR2 are SSHAT and FNYEAQ (reference sequence). J gave up 1 base and V 1 base, and 6 bases lay outside the gene matches. The CDR3 loop is CASSLVPAGASYNEQFF. For the CDR3, the DNA is TGTGCCAGCAGCTTAGTTCCAGCGGGGGCTTCCTACAATGAGCAGTTCTTC.

The chain carries TRBV19 and TRBJ2-5; 14 bases map to TRBD2. Germline values: CDR1 LNHDA, CDR2 SQIVND (reference sequence). J was trimmed by 2 bases and V by 4 bases; bases with no gene match: 3. The length of the CDR3 is 16 residues. The CDR3 region is CASSTRTSGRQETQYF. CDR3 DNA: TGTGCCAGTAGTACGAGGACTAGCGGGAGGCAAGAGACCCAGTACTTC. Filled out from reference TRBV19 and TRBJ2-5, the complete variable domain reads DGGITQSPKYLFRKEGQNVTLSCEQNLNHDAMYWYRQDPGQGLRLIYYSQIVNDFQKGDIAEGYSVSREKKESFPLTVTSAQKNPTAFYLCASSTRTSGRQETQYFGPGTRLLVL.

The chain links TRBV4-3 to TRBJ2-7; TRBD1 agrees at 9 bases. Germline CDR1 is LGHNA and CDR2 is YSLEER. Trimming at V came to 2 bases and at J to 7 bases, leaving 6 bases not matched to a gene. This CDR3 region has 14 residues. CDR3 sequence reads: CASSQTQGAWEQYF. DNA of the CDR3: TGCGCCAGCAGCCAAACACAGGGGGCTTGGGAGCAGTACTTC.

The V call is TRBV19, the J call TRBJ2-1; 9 bases line up with TRBD1. CDR3 size: 15 residues. Germline V lookup: CDR1 LNHDA, CDR2 SQIVND (reference sequence). With 3 bases clipped from V and 2 bases from J, the junction kept 2 bases outside the gene matches. CDR3 region: CASSMRDRAYNEQFF. CDR3 coding DNA: TGTGCCAGTAGTATGAGGGACAGGGCCTACAATGAGCAGTTCTTC.

This rearrangement joins TRBV18 to TRBJ2-1; 9 nucleotides agree with TRBD1. Trimming at V came to 6 bases and at J to 6 bases, leaving 9 bases not matched to a gene. CDR1 and CDR2 from the germline V gene are KGHSH and LQKENI. The CDR3 extends over 15 amino acids. The CDR3 DNA is TGTGCCAGCTCCGTCCGGGACAGGGCTTCCAATGAGCAGTTCTTC. Translating it yields CASSVRDRASNEQFF.

The rearrangement links TRBV12-3 or TRBV12-4 to TRBJ1-1, with no clear D. Trimming stripped 5 bases from V and 5 bases from J, with 12 bases between. The CDR3 has 13 amino acids. The CDR3 DNA is TGTGCCAGCAGTCTAAGTCCGTTGACTGAAGCTTTCTTT. Its translation: CASSLSPLTEAFF.